This T cell receptor (beta chain) was identified in a study of blood T cell repertoires in COVID-19 (dated by TCRdb to about 2020). A note on the overall study: Samples from collaborators originated in the United States, Italy and Spain and spanned both the acute and convalescent phases of COVID-19. The material from the prospective study consisted of cDNA or gDNA derived from T cells, B-cell-depleted T cells, or PBMCs. The dataset comprised deeply sampled blood TCRbeta repertoires from subjects exposed to, actively infected with, or recovered from COVID-19. A freely available public database, intended as a resource for researchers studying the immune response to SARS-CoV-2, is where the repertoires were released. Samples came from the ongoing ImmuneRACE study (first 160 participants) plus 1,254 subjects from 6 global collaborators. Sample metadata almost always included a de-identified subject ID, COVID-19 status, age in years and sex. Where HLA class I and class II types were available, the types were taken from metadata supplied by the sample provider, not from assay-based typing. On the study overall, not on this receptor specifically: The amount of clinical and demographic metadata varied by source and participant and was provided uncurated.

To note about this clone: Its antigen has not been determined. No much larger clone is present one base from it, and per-base qualities are unavailable.

The immunoSEQ Assay, a bias-controlled multiplex PCR, was used to amplify TCRbeta CDR3 regions from genomic DNA. The original methods were these. The number of nucleated cells in each sample was estimated from the amplification of reference gene primers within the assay. Sequence reads were collapsed and filtered to measure the absolute abundance of every unique TCRbeta CDR3 rearrangement. For each sample, productive Simpson clonality was calculated by taking the square root of Simpson's diversity index across productive rearrangements. TCRdb obtained this table from immuneACCESS and retained in-frame rearrangements with V and J assigned. These tables miss some clones; where compared with another copy, unresolved V genes account for less than half of the shortfall, and the remainder is unexplained. V, J and clone size are taken as reported in that table, and D and trimming were inferred from the DNA itself. The sample table contains approximately 260,000 clones; only one count was recorded for about 88% of them. 2% to 2.5% of the sample is in the top ten clones.

Samples from volunteer blood donors who had recovered from COVID-19 were contributed by a second Seattle source. The collaborating institutions used their own protocols to collect whole blood in K2EDTA tubes. For TCRbeta analysis, collaborators shipped samples in one of three forms: frozen whole blood, isolated PBMCs, or DNA extracted from either of those sample types. Relative to germline, V is missing 2 bases and J is missing 7 bases, with 4 bases of the junction outside any gene match. From the germline V gene, CDR1 is MGHRA and CDR2 is YSYEKL. The CDR3 covers 14 residues, taking in both the cysteine and the phenylalanine. The entry retains the CDR3 DNA only, 42 bases that are in frame from base 1.

This clonotype was sampled from a woman in her forties who had recovered from COVID-19. The chain links TRBV4-1 with TRBJ2-1, with TRBD1 identical over 8 junction bases. Sequencing used peripheral blood. The CDR3 region reads CASSQITGGNEQFF. The sequenced DNA: TGCGCCAGCAGCCAAATAACAGGGGGAAATGAGCAGTTCTTC.